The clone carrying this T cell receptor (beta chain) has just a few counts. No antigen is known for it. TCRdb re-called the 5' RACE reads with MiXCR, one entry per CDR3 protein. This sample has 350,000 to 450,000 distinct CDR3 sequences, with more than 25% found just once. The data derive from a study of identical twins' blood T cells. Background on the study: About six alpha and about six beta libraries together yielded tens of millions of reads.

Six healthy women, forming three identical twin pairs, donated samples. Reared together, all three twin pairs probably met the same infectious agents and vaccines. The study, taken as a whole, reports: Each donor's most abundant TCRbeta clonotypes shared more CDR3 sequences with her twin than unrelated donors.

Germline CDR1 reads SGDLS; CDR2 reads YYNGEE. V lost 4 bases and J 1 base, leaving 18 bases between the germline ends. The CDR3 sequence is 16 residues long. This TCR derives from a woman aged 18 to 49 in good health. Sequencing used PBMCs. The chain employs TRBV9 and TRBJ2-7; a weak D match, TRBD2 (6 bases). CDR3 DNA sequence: TGTGCCAGCAGCCCCCATAGCGGCTCGTCGTCCTACGAGCAGTACTTC. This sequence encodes CASSPHSGSSSYEQYF.